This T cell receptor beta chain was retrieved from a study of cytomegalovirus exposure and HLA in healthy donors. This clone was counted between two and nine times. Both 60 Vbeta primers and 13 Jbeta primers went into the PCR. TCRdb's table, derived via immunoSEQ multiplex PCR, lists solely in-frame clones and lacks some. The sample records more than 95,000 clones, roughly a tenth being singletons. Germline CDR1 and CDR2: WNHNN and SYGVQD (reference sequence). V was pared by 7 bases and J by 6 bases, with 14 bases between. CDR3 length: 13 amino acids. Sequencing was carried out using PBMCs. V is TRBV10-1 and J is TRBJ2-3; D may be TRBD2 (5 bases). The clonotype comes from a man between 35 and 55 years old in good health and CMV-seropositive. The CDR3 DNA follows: TGCGCCAGCATGGGAGTTTCCGCGGATACGCAGTATTTT. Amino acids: CASMGVSADTQYF.